This T cell receptor beta chain was sequenced in a study of T and B cells in COVID-19 patients. Study overall: In the active-infection cohort, about 90% of the roughly 20 patients had comorbidities linked to unfavorable COVID-19 outcome. Study conclusions and caveats: Patients with COVID-19 reportedly showed strongly skewed T cell receptor beta variable and joining gene usage. There were some 2,300 TCR clusters exclusive to the recovered cohort, a few dozen with low generation probability.

Germline-derived CDR1 and CDR2 are DFQATT and SNEGSKA (reference sequence). The CDR3 covers 11 residues. Trimming took 7 bases from V and 1 from J, leaving 5 bases between them. BIOMED2 TRB-A/B primer pools were used in multiplex TRB PCR. TCRdb analysed the multiplex PCR reads with MiXCR anew, one entry per CDR3 protein. This repertoire shows roughly 15,000 distinct CDR3 sequences, over 25% found once; its top ten account for around 3.3%. To note about this clonotype: The antigen is undetermined.

From blood, about 240-500 ng of genomic DNA served as TRB template. The sequencing sample was made of blood. This sequence was found in a human donor who had recovered from COVID-19. The rearrangement joins TRBV20-1 to TRBJ1-3; D gene uncertain. CDR3 DNA: TGCAGTGTAGGATCTGGAAACACCATATATTTT. It specifies CSVGSGNTIYF.